A single sample is the source of the 23 T cell receptor beta chains below, sequenced in a study of beta chain features in type 1 diabetes. cDNA synthesis used the whole RNA isolate, giving expressed TCRB sequences. Measured with immunoSEQ multiplex PCR; TCRdb has only the in-frame clones, and not every one. This sample yields about 260,000 clones, of which about 23% are seen a single time; 0.012% belongs to the top ten. The study's findings and limits: Shortening of TCRB CDR3s, moderate but significant, appeared in all four CD4+ subsets of Type 1 diabetes patients.

No antigen has been assigned to these receptors. Sample: naive CD4+ T cells from blood. These receptors all stem from a woman aged 25-40 years with type 1 diabetes.

This clone was observed a few times. CDR3 bases: TGTGCCAGCTCTTTAGGGAGCACCGGGGAGCTGTTTTTT. Translation gives CASSLGSTGELFF. The chain couples TRBV6-6 to TRBJ2-2; perhaps TRBD2 as D (5 bases). The V end was cut by 8 bases, the J end by 4 bases, with 11 bases between. Germline loops: CDR1 MNHNY, CDR2 SVGAGI (reference sequence). The CDR3 has 13 amino acids.

The chain combines TRBV6-6 with TRBJ2-7; maybe TRBD2 (5 bases). V gave up 2 bases and J gave up 3 bases, with 8 bases separating them. CDR1 is MNHNY and CDR2 is SVGAGI in the germline V gene (reference sequence). CDR3 length: 13 amino acids. Here the CDR3 DNA reads TGTGCCAGCAGTTACAGCGGAATCTACGAGCAGTACTTC. Encoded protein: CASSYSGIYEQYF.

The V and J genes are TRBV4-2 and TRBJ2-5; 7 bases match TRBD2. This CDR3 is built from 17 residues. The germline CDR1 and CDR2 sequences are LGHNA and YNFKEQ. J gave up 5 bases and V 1 base, and 13 bases lay outside the gene matches. The DNA for the CDR3 is TGTGCCAGCAGCCAAGGGAGTCTAGCGGTCCCAATCGAGACCCAGTACTTC. Its protein is CASSQGSLAVPIETQYF.

The V gene is TRBV5-1, the J gene TRBJ2-1; 8 bases map to TRBD2. Per germline, CDR1 SGHRS and CDR2 YFSETQ. This CDR3 region has 15 residues. V lost 0 bases, J lost 8 bases, and 7 bases stayed unmatched. CDR3 bases: TGCGCCAGCAGCTTGGTTAGCGGGATGGTGTATGAGCAGTTCTTC. Residues: CASSLVSGMVYEQFF.

In this sample, this clone turned up a few times. Other DNA sequences in this sample translate to the same CDR3. The CDR3 loop is CAWSVLSTDTQYF. DNA of the CDR3: TGTGCCTGGAGTGTACTGAGCACAGATACGCAGTATTTT. This sequence joins TRBV30 and TRBJ2-3; D not resolved. V was trimmed by 0 bases and J by 0 bases, leaving 4 bases between them. Germline-derived CDR1 and CDR2 are GTSNPN and SVGIG (reference sequence). This CDR3 has 13 amino acids.

The chain couples TRBV4-2 to TRBJ2-5; perhaps TRBD1 as D (6 bases). The V gene lost 4 bases and the J gene lost 1 base, with 10 bases spanning the gap. Germline V gene data show CDR1 as LGHNA and CDR2 as YNFKEQ. The CDR3 runs 14 residues. The CDR3 bases are TGTGCCAGCAGCCGGGGACAAGCCCAAGAGACCCAGTACTTC. Translating it yields CASSRGQAQETQYF.

There are a few counts of this clone. The V call is TRBV28, the J call TRBJ2-7, with 9 bases lining up with TRBD2. This CDR3 has 14 amino acids. CDR1 is MDHEN and CDR2 is SYDVKM in the germline V gene. V lost 10 bases, J lost 2 bases, and 9 bases stayed unmatched. The CDR3 nucleotides are TGTGCCACCCAGATGGCGGGAGGGCCCTACGAGCAGTACTTC. This translates into CATQMAGGPYEQYF.

This clone has just a few counts. The CDR3 sequence is CARRTSGNEQYF. In DNA, the CDR3 is TGTGCCAGGCGGACTAGCGGGAACGAGCAGTACTTC. The rearrangement links TRBV21-1 to TRBJ2-7; the table gives TRBD2 as D, unverified against the DNA. TRBV21-1 is noted as a pseudogene. The CDR3 loop spans 12 amino acids.

The chain combines TRBV18 with TRBJ1-4; D gene uncertain. This CDR3 is built from 16 residues. Looked up from germline, CDR1 is KGHSH and CDR2 is LQKENI. V lost 6 bases and J lost 1, with 15 bases in between. CDR3 DNA sequence: TGTGCCAGCTCTCTTCCGAACGAGCAAACTAATGAAAAACTGTTTTTT. It yields the protein CASSLPNEQTNEKLFF.

This clone was observed a handful of times. The V gene is TRBV7-9, the J gene TRBJ1-2; TRBD1 matches at 7 bases. The ends lost 2 bases at V and 2 bases at J; junction bases unmatched: 5. Germline CDR1 reads SEHNR; CDR2 reads FQNEAQ (reference sequence). The CDR3 has 15 residues. Here the CDR3 reads CASSLTGAKNYGYTF. The CDR3 region has the DNA TGTGCCAGCAGCTTAACAGGGGCTAAAAACTATGGCTACACCTTC.

This clone was observed a handful of times. This chain uses TRBV29-1 with TRBJ2-7, with a tentative D call TRBD1 (6 bases). This CDR3 has 11 residues. Germline values: CDR1 SQVTM, CDR2 ANQGSEA. The germline V and J ends were trimmed by 5 bases and 3 bases, with 8 bases remaining between them. The DNA for the CDR3 is TGCAGCGTTTCCAGGGGCTACGAGCAGTACTTC. This codes for CSVSRGYEQYF.

The chain carries TRBV5-4 and TRBJ2-1; a possible D gene is TRBD1 (6 bases). Trimming cost V 3 bases and J 7 bases, with 11 bases left between them. Per germline, CDR1 SGHNT and CDR2 YYREEE (reference sequence). The CDR3 spans 13 residues. CDR3 sequence (DNA): TGTGCCAGCAGCTACGGGACAACTAATGAGCAGTTCTTC. Protein sequence: CASSYGTTNEQFF. Combining the CDR3 with reference TRBV5-4 and TRBJ2-1 gives the whole variable domain ETGVTQSPTHLIKTRGQQVTLRCSSQSGHNTVSWYQQALGQGPQFIFQYYREEENGRGNFPPRFSGLQFPNYSSELNVNALELDDSALYLCASSYGTTNEQFFGPGTRLTVL.

This sequence joins TRBV5-1 and TRBJ2-2; 7 bases line up with TRBD2. The CDR3 consists of 13 residues. Unmatched junction bases numbered 1, after V lost 6 bases and J lost 2 bases. The germline gives CDR1 SGHRS, CDR2 YFSETQ. Written as DNA, the CDR3 is TGCGCCAGCAAGACTAGCAACACCGGGGAGCTGTTTTTT. Its protein product is CASKTSNTGELFF.

This chain joins TRBV5-1 and TRBJ1-1; 7 nucleotides match TRBD1. Per the germline V gene, CDR1 is SGHRS and CDR2 is YFSETQ. V trimming: 4 bases; J trimming: 3 bases; junction bases outside the gene matches: 6. This CDR3 has 14 amino acids. The CDR3 protein is CASSQGQPYTEAFF. The DNA for the CDR3 is TGCGCCAGCAGCCAGGGACAGCCGTACACTGAAGCTTTCTTT. Variable domain in full (rest from reference TRBV5-1 and TRBJ1-1): KAGVTQTPRYLIKTRGQQVTLSCSPISGHRSVSWYQQTPGQGLQFLFEYFSETQRNKGNFPGRFSGRQFSNSRSEMNVSTLELGDSALYLCASSQGQPYTEAFFGQGTRLTVV.

The chain uses TRBV9 and TRBJ2-7; 7 bases are shared with TRBD1. Trimming cost V 4 bases and J 1 base; bases outside gene matches: 11. The CDR3 runs 16 residues. The germline V gene has CDR1 SGDLS and CDR2 YYNGEE. The CDR3 bases are TGTGCCAGCAGCCCGCACTCCGGGACAGTATCCTACGAGCAGTACTTC. It specifies CASSPHSGTVSYEQYF.

This chain connects TRBV30 to TRBJ2-3, with D possibly matching TRBD2 (5 bases). This CDR3 is built from 11 residues. Looked up from germline, CDR1 is GTSNPN and CDR2 is SVGIG (reference sequence). V was cut by 5 bases and J by 2 bases, with 5 bases left in between. This CDR3 reads CAWDYTDTQYF. In DNA, the CDR3 is TGTGCCTGGGACTACACAGATACGCAGTATTTT.

This clone turned up a few times. The chain joins TRBV29-1 to TRBJ2-3, with TRBD2 matching 8 bases. The CDR3 extends over 12 amino acids. Germline V lookup: CDR1 SQVTM, CDR2 ANQGSEA. V lost 8 bases and J lost 5; bases outside the gene matches: 6. In DNA form, the CDR3 reads TGCAGCTATAGCGGGATAATAGATACGCAGTATTTT. Its protein product is CSYSGIIDTQYF.

This clone was counted only a few times. Distinct nucleotide sequences in the sample also encode this CDR3. The chain is built from TRBV18 and TRBJ2-3; D gene ambiguous. Trimming left V 3 bases short and J 3 bases short, with 4 bases between. The CDR3 totals 12 residues. CDR1 KGHSH and CDR2 LQKENI come from the germline V gene. The DNA of the CDR3 is TGTGCCAGCTCACCCACAACAGATACGCAGTATTTT. Translation gives CASSPTTDTQYF.

This sequence joins TRBV11-1 and TRBJ2-2, with 10 nucleotides matching TRBD2. This CDR3 contains 18 residues. Trimming cost V 1 base and J 5 bases; bases outside gene matches: 10. CDR1 is SGHAT and CDR2 is FQDESV in the germline V gene (reference sequence). In nucleotides, the CDR3 is TGTGCCAGCAGCTTAGGTCGTGGGCTAGCGGGAGTAACCGGGGAGCTGTTTTTT. This gives the protein CASSLGRGLAGVTGELFF.

The sample holds a few counts of this clone. The chain carries TRBV30 and TRBJ2-3, with D tentatively TRBD2 (6 bases). CDR3 length: 14 residues. CDR1 and CDR2 (germline): GTSNPN, SVGIG (reference sequence). Trimming removed 8 bases from V and 3 bases from J, with 18 bases in between. The CDR3 DNA is TGTGCCAGCCGCCGCGGGACGGATACAGATACGCAGTATTTT. Its translation is CASRRGTDTDTQYF.

The CDR3 bases are TGCGCCAGCGTGGAACTACCGAACACCGGGGAGCTGTTTTTT. This codes for CASVELPNTGELFF. This rearrangement joins TRBV5-1 to TRBJ2-2; no clear D gene. This CDR3 region has 14 residues. Per the germline V gene, CDR1 is SGHRS and CDR2 is YFSETQ. V lost 7 bases to trimming and J lost 0 bases, with 10 bases between them.

The gene calls are TRBV4-2 and TRBJ2-2, with TRBD2 identical over 9 bases. Germline V CDR1 and CDR2: LGHNA, YNFKEQ. V lost 2 bases to trimming and J lost 6 bases; unmatched junction nucleotides: 4. The CDR3 runs to 15 residues. Here the CDR3 DNA reads TGTGCCAGCAGCCAAATAGCGGGAGCGGCCGGGGAGCTGTTTTTT. Amino acids: CASSQIAGAAGELFF.

J is TRBJ1-2 and V is TRBV9, with TRBD1 matching over 9 bases. Trimming removed 4 bases from V and 2 bases from J; junction bases left unmatched: 3. This CDR3 is built from 14 residues. Germline assignment: CDR1 SGDLS and CDR2 YYNGEE. The CDR3 region is CASSFGQGNYGYTF. CDR3 sequence (DNA): TGTGCCAGCAGCTTTGGACAGGGGAACTATGGCTACACCTTC.